Sequencing of this T cell receptor (beta chain) was carried out in a study of human T cells and chemical hapten exposure. Looking at the study overall: The study lasted about 24 weeks, and patients were dosed weekly with diphenylcyclopropenone on the scalp throughout. On the upper back, patch tests were applied with 0.01% DPC and read at 6 days. The patient population, which was mostly female, had alopecia areata, totalis or universalis. General study findings and limits: Controls formed significantly fewer large CDR3 similarity clusters than expanded TCRs did.

The time point here: pre-sensitization, week 0. The treatment: therapeutic diphenylcyclopropenone sensitization with weekly scalp DPC. Looked up from germline, CDR1 is MNHEY and CDR2 is SVGEGT. Trimming took 5 bases from V and 5 from J, leaving 10 bases between them. This CDR3 region has 13 residues. TCRdb fed the RACE reads into MiXCR, producing one record per CDR3 protein. This table holds some 300,000 distinct CDR3 sequences, approximately 5% found once. This clonotype was seen more than once but under ten times. What it binds is unknown. The sample consisted of whole blood, taken in connection with sensitization to the hapten diphenylcyclopropenone (DPC). This clonotype was obtained from a woman younger than 35 with alopecia areata. Some clones in this sample may be carry-over from other donors' samples. The chain links TRBV6-2 or TRBV6-3 to TRBJ1-5, with D unresolved. The CDR3 region is CASSRERDQPQHF. The CDR3 coding sequence is TGTGCCAGCAGTAGAGAGAGGGATCAGCCCCAGCATTTT.